Listed below are T cell receptor beta chains from one sample, sequenced in a study of regulatory T cells in long-lasting Graves disease. From the multiplex PCR reads, TCRdb called clonotypes with MiXCR, one entry per CDR3 protein. Of hundreds of thousands of distinct CDR3 sequences in the sample, roughly 13% were seen once. The sample was also linked to a second study, of T cells in Graves' hyperthyroidism and ophthalmopathy.

The starting material was peripheral blood mononuclear cells (PBMCs), obtained at new diagnosis, from a patient treated with antithyroid drugs. These receptors came from a man aged 25-40 years with Graves disease. The CDR3 runs from the conserved cysteine through the conserved F or W. Each record gives: J gene, clone size, V gene, D gene, CDR3 length, CDR3 protein, CDR3 DNA. The D gene is left open where the match is weak. Clone size is stated in some rows and not others, as once, few, many or a class when expanded.

TRBJ2-7 | . | TRBV19 | . | 13 | CASSIGGSGEQYF | TGTGCCAGTAGTATAGGGGGGAGTGGAGAGCAGTACTTC
TRBJ2-5 | many | TRBV5-6 | . | 14 | CASSWDTGQETQYF | TGTGCCAGCAGCTGGGACACGGGCCAAGAGACCCAGTACTTC
TRBJ1-5 | many | TRBV2 | . | 14 | CASNLRGSDQPQHF | TGTGCCAGCAACCTGAGAGGTTCGGATCAGCCCCAGCATTTT
TRBJ2-1 | . | TRBV4-1 | . | 14 | CASSQNLATNEQFF | TGCGCCAGCAGCCAGAACCTAGCAACCAATGAGCAGTTCTTC
TRBJ2-7 | many | TRBV27 | TRBD1 | 14 | CASSSRGQGNEQYF | TGTGCCAGCAGTTCAAGGGGACAGGGAAACGAGCAGTACTTC
TRBJ2-2 | many | TRBV20-1 | TRBD1 | 15 | CSATPLQGLGGELFF | TGCAGTGCTACCCCTCTACAGGGGCTCGGCGGGGAGCTGTTTTTT
TRBJ2-1 | many | TRBV20-1 | TRBD1 | 15 | CSAQTGTPESDEQFF | TGCAGTGCACAGACAGGGACCCCCGAATCGGACGAGCAGTTCTTC
TRBJ2-3 | many | TRBV6-2/TRBV6-3 | TRBD2 | 13 | CATKREGGDTQYF | TGTGCCACCAAGCGGGAGGGAGGAGATACGCAGTATTTT
TRBJ1-6 | . | TRBV6-2/TRBV6-3 | . | 16 | CASSRLAFTYNSPLHF | TGTGCCAGCAGCCGCTTGGCTTTCACCTATAATTCACCCCTCCACTTT
TRBJ1-6 | few | TRBV5-1 | . | 15 | CASSPGLLNNSPLHF | TGCGCCAGCAGCCCAGGACTGCTGAATAATTCACCCCTCCACTTT
TRBJ2-5 | . | TRBV12-3/TRBV12-4 | TRBD2 | 17 | CASSPEGLAGVVETQYF | TGTGCCAGCAGTCCCGAGGGACTAGCGGGAGTCGTAGAGACCCAGTACTTC
TRBJ1-5 | many | TRBV27 | TRBD1 | 15 | CASSSNRGLNQPQHF | TGTGCCAGCAGTTCCAACAGGGGCCTCAATCAGCCCCAGCATTTT
TRBJ2-7 | many | TRBV27 | . | 13 | CASKDSLDYEQYF | TGTGCCAGCAAGGACAGCCTCGATTACGAGCAGTACTTC
TRBJ2-5 | many | TRBV24-1 | . | 15 | CATSDQGYHQETQYF | TGTGCCACCAGTGACCAAGGGTACCACCAAGAGACCCAGTACTTC
TRBJ2-1 | many | TRBV5-1 | TRBD2 | 17 | CASSLGLAGGPGNEQFF | TGTGCCAGCAGCTTGGGACTAGCGGGAGGGCCAGGCAATGAGCAGTTCTTC
TRBJ2-5 | many | TRBV3-1 | TRBD2 | 17 | CASSQDPSGLAEETQYF | TGTGCCAGCAGCCAAGATCCCTCGGGACTAGCGGAAGAGACCCAGTACTTC
TRBJ1-4 | few | TRBV20-1 | . | 14 | CSAPWMGGDEKLFF | TGCAGTGCCCCTTGGATGGGCGGCGACGAAAAACTGTTTTTT
TRBJ1-6 | . | TRBV19 | . | 14 | CASSSGANNSPLHF | TGTGCCAGTAGCTCCGGGGCAAATAATTCACCCCTCCACTTT
TRBJ1-4 | . | TRBV5-6 | . | 16 | CASSLTGFGANEKLFF | TGTGCCAGCAGCTTGACAGGATTCGGGGCGAATGAAAAACTGTTTTTT
TRBJ2-5 | . | TRBV20-1 | . | 15 | CSARRCDGSEETQYF | TGCAGTGCTAGGAGGTGTGACGGGAGCGAGGAGACCCAGTACTTC
TRBJ2-5 | few | TRBV18 | . | 15 | CASSPKDRSEETQYF | TGTGCCAGCTCACCTAAGGACAGAAGTGAAGAGACCCAGTACTTC
TRBJ2-3 | . | TRBV20-1 | . | 14 | CSVGGLVYTDTQYF | TGCAGTGTTGGGGGGCTGGTCTACACAGATACGCAGTATTTT
TRBJ2-2 | few | TRBV5-5 | . | 15 | CASSLETTNTGELFF | TGTGCCAGCAGCTTAGAGACCACGAACACCGGGGAGCTGTTTTTT
TRBJ1-6 | . | TRBV10-3 | . | 15 | CAIGGEGIREEPLHF | TGTGCCATCGGGGGAGAGGGGATTCGAGAGGAACCCCTCCACTTT
TRBJ1-2 | many | TRBV27 | . | 14 | CASSLSLTGYGYTF | TGTGCCAGCAGTTTATCTCTCACAGGCTATGGCTACACCTTC
TRBJ1-4 | . | TRBV20-1 | TRBD1 | 14 | CSAGDRVGHEKLFF | TGCAGTGCTGGAGACAGGGTGGGCCATGAAAAACTGTTTTTT
TRBJ1-1 | many | TRBV27 | . | 15 | CASSFKTGEVTEAFF | TGTGCCAGCAGTTTCAAGACGGGAGAGGTCACTGAAGCTTTCTTT
TRBJ2-6 | . | TRBV18 | . | 16 | CASSPGGPSGANVLTF | TGTGCCAGCTCACCAGGGGGACCCTCTGGGGCCAACGTCCTGACTTTC
TRBJ2-2 | . | TRBV4-1 | . | 17 | CASSQDITGELSGELFF | TGCGCCAGCAGCCAAGATATAACAGGAGAACTATCCGGGGAGCTGTTTTTT
TRBJ1-5 | many | TRBV13 | TRBD1 | 16 | CASSQRTGPRNQPQHF | TGTGCCAGCAGCCAACGGACAGGGCCCAGAAATCAGCCCCAGCATTTT
TRBJ2-7 | many | TRBV29-1 | TRBD2 | 14 | CSVQRGLQSYEQYF | TGCAGCGTTCAAAGGGGACTACAGTCCTACGAGCAGTACTTC
TRBJ2-5 | many | TRBV7-9 | . | 12 | CASSQELETQYF | TGTGCCAGCAGCCAGGAATTGGAGACCCAGTACTTC
TRBJ1-2 | many | TRBV2 | TRBD1 | 13 | CASSTEGGNGYTF | TGTGCCAGCAGTACTGAAGGGGGCAATGGCTACACCTTC
TRBJ1-2 | few | TRBV7-9 | . | 14 | CASSLVGTNNGYTF | TGTGCCAGCAGCTTAGTCGGGACAAACAATGGCTACACCTTC
TRBJ2-7 | few | TRBV12-3/TRBV12-4 | TRBD1 | 14 | CASSLGPGTGEQYF | TGTGCCAGCAGCCTCGGACCGGGGACAGGGGAGCAGTACTTC